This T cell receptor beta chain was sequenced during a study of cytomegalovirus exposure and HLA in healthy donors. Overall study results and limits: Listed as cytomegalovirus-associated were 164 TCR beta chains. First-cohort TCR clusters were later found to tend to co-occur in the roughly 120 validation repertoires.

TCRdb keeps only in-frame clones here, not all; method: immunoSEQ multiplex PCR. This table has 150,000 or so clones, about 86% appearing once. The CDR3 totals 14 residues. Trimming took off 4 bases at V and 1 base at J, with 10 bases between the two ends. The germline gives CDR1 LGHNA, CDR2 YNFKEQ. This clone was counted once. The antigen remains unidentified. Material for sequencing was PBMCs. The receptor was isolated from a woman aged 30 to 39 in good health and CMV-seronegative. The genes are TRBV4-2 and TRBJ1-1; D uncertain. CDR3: CASSRQEGNTEAFF. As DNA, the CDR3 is TGTGCCAGCAGCCGACAAGAGGGGAACACTGAAGCTTTCTTT.